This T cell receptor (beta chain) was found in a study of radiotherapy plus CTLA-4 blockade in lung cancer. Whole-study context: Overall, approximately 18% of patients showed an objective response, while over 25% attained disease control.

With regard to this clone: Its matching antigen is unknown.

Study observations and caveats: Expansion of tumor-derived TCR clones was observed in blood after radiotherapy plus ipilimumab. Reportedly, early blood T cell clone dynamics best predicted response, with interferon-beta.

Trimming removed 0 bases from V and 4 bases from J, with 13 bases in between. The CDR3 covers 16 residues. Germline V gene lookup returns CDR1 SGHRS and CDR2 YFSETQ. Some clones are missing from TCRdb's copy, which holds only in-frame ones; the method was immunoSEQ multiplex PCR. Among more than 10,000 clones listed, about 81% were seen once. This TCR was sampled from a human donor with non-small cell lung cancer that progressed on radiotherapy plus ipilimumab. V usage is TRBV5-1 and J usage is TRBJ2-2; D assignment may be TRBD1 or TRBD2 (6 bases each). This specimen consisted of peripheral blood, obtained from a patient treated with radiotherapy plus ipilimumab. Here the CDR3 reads CASSLDGGPGTGELFF. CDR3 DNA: TGCGCCAGCAGCTTGGACGGGGGCCCTGGCACCGGGGAGCTGTTTTTT.